The rows below give T cell receptor beta chains drawn from one sample of a study of identical twins. MiXCR, applied by TCRdb to the 5' RACE reads, yields one record per CDR3 protein. The sample shows 1,800,000 or so distinct CDR3 sequences, 32% of them seen only once. The sequenced sample was cord blood. The receptors here all came from a newborn girl in good health. CDR3s include the opening cysteine and the closing phenylalanine or tryptophan. Each record gives: clone size, D gene, J gene, V gene, CDR3 DNA, CDR3 protein. The D gene is left open where the match is weak. Size tells how often a clone was seen (once, few, many) or the class of an expanded clone, and some rows leave it out.

>-|TRBD1|TRBJ2-3|TRBV14
TGTGCCAGCAGCGACAGGGGGCTAAGGACAGATACGCAGTATTTT
CASSDRGLRTDTQYF
>many|-|TRBJ2-4|TRBV10-3
TGTGCCATCAGTGTCGAGGGTAGGCAGTACTTC
CAISVEGRQYF
>-|-|TRBJ1-1|TRBV5-1
TGCGCCAGCAGCCCAAGTGCGTTTCCACAGAACACTGAAGCTTTCTTT
CASSPSAFPQNTEAFF
>-|-|TRBJ1-6|TRBV20-1
TGCAGTGCTAGACAGCTTAGCTCCTATAATTCACCCCTCCACTTT
CSARQLSSYNSPLHF
>-|-|TRBJ2-7|TRBV2
TGTGCCAGCACTCTAGACCTCTCCTACGAGCAGTACTTC
CASTLDLSYEQYF
>few|-|TRBJ2-3|TRBV9
TGTGCCAGCAGCGTAGAGCAGTCGGGAACTATAGTCGGGCGCACAGATACGCAGTATTTT
CASSVEQSGTIVGRTDTQYF
>-|TRBD1|TRBJ1-5|TRBV24-1
TGTGCCACCAGTGATCGGTACAGGGGCAGCAATCAGCCCCAGCATTTT
CATSDRYRGSNQPQHF
>-|-|TRBJ2-1|TRBV7-2
TGTGCCAGCAGCTTAGAGTTGGCTGCCTCTCACACTGAGCAGTTCTTC
CASSLELAASHTEQFF
>-|-|TRBJ1-3|TRBV12-5
TGTGCTAGTGGTTTGGTAGGGTGGGGGCGAAGAAACACCATATATTTT
CASGLVGWGRRNTIYF
>few|-|TRBJ1-2|TRBV24-1
TGTGCCACCAGTGACCTTAGGAAGACAGCGGGCTATGGCTACACCTTC
CATSDLRKTAGYGYTF
>-|TRBD2|TRBJ2-3|TRBV28
TGTGCCAGCATCCCCGGGACTAGCGGGGGGAAAACAGATACGCAGTATTTT
CASIPGTSGGKTDTQYF
>few|-|TRBJ2-1|TRBV11-1
TGTGCCAGCAGACCTGGCGGGGCCAATGAGCAGTTCTTC
CASRPGGANEQFF
>-|-|TRBJ2-5|TRBV7-9
TGTGCCAGCAGCTTAAGGGCGGGGCTAGAGACCCAGTACTTC
CASSLRAGLETQYF
>-|TRBD2|TRBJ2-1|TRBV11-2
TGTGCCAGCAGCCGACCGGGAGGGAACAATGAGCAGTTCTTC
CASSRPGGNNEQFF
>-|-|TRBJ1-1|TRBV4-2
TGTGCCAGCAGCCAAGATTTTATAGCAAGAGTCACTGAAGCTTTCTTT
CASSQDFIARVTEAFF
>-|TRBD1|TRBJ2-3|TRBV27
TGTGCCAGCAGCAACAGGGGCCCCACAGATACGCAGTATTTT
CASSNRGPTDTQYF
>few|-|TRBJ2-7|TRBV6-5
TGTGCCAGCAGTTACAGGGACGTCTACGAGCAGTACTTC
CASSYRDVYEQYF
>-|TRBD2|TRBJ2-1|TRBV27
TGTGCCAGCAGTGTGAGTGCGGGAGACAATGAGCAGTTCTTC
CASSVSAGDNEQFF
>-|-|TRBJ1-5|TRBV5-1
TGCGCCAGCAGCTTGGGGACTGAGCAGCCCCAGCATTTT
CASSLGTEQPQHF
>few|-|TRBJ2-3|TRBV20-1
TGCAGTCGCTATGGGGAGAGACCTAGCACAGATACGCAGTATTTT
CSRYGERPSTDTQYF
>-|TRBD1|TRBJ2-4|TRBV5-1
TGCGCCAGCAGCTGGGGACAGAGGAACCTATTAGCCAAAAACATTCAGTACTTC
CASSWGQRNLLAKNIQYF
>-|TRBD1|TRBJ2-2|TRBV10-3
TGTGCCATCAGTTCCGGGACAGCGAACACCGGGGAGCTGTTTTTT
CAISSGTANTGELFF
>few|-|TRBJ2-3|TRBV9
TGTGCCAGCAGCGTTTCCTGGAGTGGATATACGCAGTATTTT
CASSVSWSGYTQYF
>-|-|TRBJ2-7|TRBV5-6
TGTGCCAGCAGCTTGACGGAGCGAACCTACGAGCAGTACTTC
CASSLTERTYEQYF
>-|-|TRBJ2-1|TRBV20-1
TGCAGTGCTAGAGGTACTCCCTCGGCAGAGACCCAGTTCTTC
CSARGTPSAETQFF
>-|TRBD2|TRBJ2-7|TRBV9
TGTGCCAGCAGCGCGGGACTAGCGGGAGAAAATGAGCAGTACTTC
CASSAGLAGENEQYF
>-|-|TRBJ2-3|TRBV6-1
TGTGCCAGCAGTGTTGGTAGCAGAGATACGCAGTATTTT
CASSVGSRDTQYF
>few|TRBD1|TRBJ2-5|TRBV3-1
TGTGCCAGCAGCCCTATTGGACAGGGGGCAGGGGAGCAGTACTTC
CASSPIGQGAGEQYF
>few|-|TRBJ2-1|TRBV3-1
TGTGCCAGCAGCCAACGACTTGGAGGGGGACACAGCTCCTACAATGAGCAGTTCTTC
CASSQRLGGGHSSYNEQFF
>once|TRBD1|TRBJ1-1|TRBV28
TGTGCCAGCGACAGGACAGGGAACACTGAAGCTTTCTTT
CASDRTGNTEAFF
>few|TRBD2|TRBJ2-4|TRBV18
TGTGCCAGCTCACCGGGACTAGCGGCCGCCAAAAACATTCAGTACTTC
CASSPGLAAAKNIQYF
>-|TRBD2|TRBJ2-1|TRBV6-6
TGTGCCAGCAGTTGGGGGACTAGCGGGAATGAGCAGTTCTTC
CASSWGTSGNEQFF